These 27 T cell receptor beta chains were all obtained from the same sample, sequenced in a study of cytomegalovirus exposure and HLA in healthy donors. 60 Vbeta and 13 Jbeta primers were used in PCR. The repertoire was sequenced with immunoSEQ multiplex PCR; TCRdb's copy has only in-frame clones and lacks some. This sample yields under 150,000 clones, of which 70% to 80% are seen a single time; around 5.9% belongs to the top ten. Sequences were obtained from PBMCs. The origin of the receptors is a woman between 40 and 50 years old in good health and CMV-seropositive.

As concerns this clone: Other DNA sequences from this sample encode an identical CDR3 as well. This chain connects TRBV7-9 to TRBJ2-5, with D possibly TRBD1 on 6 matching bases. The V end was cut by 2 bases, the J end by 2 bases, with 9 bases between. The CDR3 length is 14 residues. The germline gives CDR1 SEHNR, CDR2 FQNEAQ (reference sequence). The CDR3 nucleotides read TGTGCCAGCAGCTTAACCACAGGGCAAGAGACCCAGTACTTC. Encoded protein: CASSLTTGQETQYF.

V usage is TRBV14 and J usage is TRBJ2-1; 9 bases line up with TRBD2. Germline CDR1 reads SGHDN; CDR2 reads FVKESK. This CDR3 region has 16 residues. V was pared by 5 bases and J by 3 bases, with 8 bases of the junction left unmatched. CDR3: CASSTLGTSSYNEQFF. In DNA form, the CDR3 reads TGTGCCAGCAGCACTTTGGGGACTAGCAGCTACAATGAGCAGTTCTTC.

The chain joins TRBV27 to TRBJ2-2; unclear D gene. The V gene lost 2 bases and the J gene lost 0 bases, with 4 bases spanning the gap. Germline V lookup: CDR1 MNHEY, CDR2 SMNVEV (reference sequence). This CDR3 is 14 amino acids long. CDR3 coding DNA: TGTGCCAGCAGTTTAGGAGCGAACACCGGGGAGCTGTTTTTT. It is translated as CASSLGANTGELFF.

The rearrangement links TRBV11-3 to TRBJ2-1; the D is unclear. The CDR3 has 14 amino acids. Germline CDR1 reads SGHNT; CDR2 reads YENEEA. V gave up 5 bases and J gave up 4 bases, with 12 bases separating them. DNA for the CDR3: TGTGCCAGCAGCCCCAGCGACGGTTACAATGAGCAGTTCTTC. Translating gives CASSPSDGYNEQFF.

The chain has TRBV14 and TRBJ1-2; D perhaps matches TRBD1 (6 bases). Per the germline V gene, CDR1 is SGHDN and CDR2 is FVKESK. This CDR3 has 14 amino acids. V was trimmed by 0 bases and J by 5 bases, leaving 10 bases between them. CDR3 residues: CASSQDRTAYGYTF. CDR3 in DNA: TGTGCCAGCAGCCAAGATAGGACAGCTTATGGCTACACCTTC.

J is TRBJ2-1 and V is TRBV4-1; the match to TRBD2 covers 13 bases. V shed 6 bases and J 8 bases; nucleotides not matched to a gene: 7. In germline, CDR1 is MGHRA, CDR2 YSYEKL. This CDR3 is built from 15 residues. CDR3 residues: CASRQTSGRIYEQFF. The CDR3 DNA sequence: TGCGCCAGCAGACAGACTAGCGGGAGGATCTATGAGCAGTTCTTC.

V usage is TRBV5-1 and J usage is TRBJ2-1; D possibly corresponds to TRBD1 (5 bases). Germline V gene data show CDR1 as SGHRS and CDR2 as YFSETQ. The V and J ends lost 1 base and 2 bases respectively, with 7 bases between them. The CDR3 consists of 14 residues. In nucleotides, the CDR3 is TGCGCCAGCAGCTTGACAGGCACCTACAATGAGCAGTTCTTC. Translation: CASSLTGTYNEQFF.

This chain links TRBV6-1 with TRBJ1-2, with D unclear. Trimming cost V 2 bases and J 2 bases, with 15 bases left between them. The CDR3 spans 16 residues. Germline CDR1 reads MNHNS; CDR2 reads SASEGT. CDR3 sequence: CASSESWGAPNYGYTF. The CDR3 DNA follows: TGTGCCAGCAGTGAAAGTTGGGGAGCGCCCAACTATGGCTACACCTTC.

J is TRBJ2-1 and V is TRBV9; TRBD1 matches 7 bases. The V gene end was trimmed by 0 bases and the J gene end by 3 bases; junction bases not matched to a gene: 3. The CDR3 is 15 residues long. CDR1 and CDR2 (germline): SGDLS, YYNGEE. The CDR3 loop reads CASSVAGQSYNEQFF. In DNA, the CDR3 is TGTGCCAGCAGCGTAGCGGGACAGAGCTACAATGAGCAGTTCTTC. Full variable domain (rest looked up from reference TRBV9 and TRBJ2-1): DSGVTQTPKHLITATGQRVTLRCSPRSGDLSVYWYQQSLDQGLQFLIQYYNGEERAKGNILERFSAQQFPDLHSELNLSSLELGDSALYFCASSVAGQSYNEQFFGPGTRLTVL.

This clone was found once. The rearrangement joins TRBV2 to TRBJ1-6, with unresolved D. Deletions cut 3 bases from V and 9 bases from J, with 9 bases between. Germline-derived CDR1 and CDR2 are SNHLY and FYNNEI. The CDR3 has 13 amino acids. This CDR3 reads CASSEQARSPLHF. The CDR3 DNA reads TGTGCCAGCAGTGAGCAGGCCCGTTCACCCCTCCACTTT.

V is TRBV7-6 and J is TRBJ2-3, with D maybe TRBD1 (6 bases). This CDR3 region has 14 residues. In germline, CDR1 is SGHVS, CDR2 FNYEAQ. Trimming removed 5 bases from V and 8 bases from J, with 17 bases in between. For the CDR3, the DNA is TGTGCCAGCAGCATCCCCGGACAGCCTTTTACGCAGTATTTT. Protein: CASSIPGQPFTQYF. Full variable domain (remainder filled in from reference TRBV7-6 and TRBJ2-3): GAGVSQSPRYKVTKRGQDVALRCDPISGHVSLYWYRQALGQGPEFLTYFNYEAQQDKSGLPNDRFSAERPEGSISTLTIQRTEQRDSAMYRCASSIPGQPFTQYFGPGTRLTVL.

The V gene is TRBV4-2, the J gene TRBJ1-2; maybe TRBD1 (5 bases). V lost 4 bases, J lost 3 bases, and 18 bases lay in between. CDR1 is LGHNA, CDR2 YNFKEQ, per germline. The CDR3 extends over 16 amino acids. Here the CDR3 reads CASSRPGQVEYYGYTF. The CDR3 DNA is TGTGCCAGCAGCCGGCCAGGACAAGTAGAATACTATGGCTACACCTTC.

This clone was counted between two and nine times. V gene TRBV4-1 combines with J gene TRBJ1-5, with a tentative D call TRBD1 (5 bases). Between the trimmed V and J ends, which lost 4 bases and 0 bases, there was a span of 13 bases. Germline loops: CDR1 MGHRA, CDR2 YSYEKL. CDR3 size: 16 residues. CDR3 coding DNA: TGCGCCAGCAGCCTCCACCAGGGTTTTAGCAATCAGCCCCAGCATTTT. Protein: CASSLHQGFSNQPQHF.

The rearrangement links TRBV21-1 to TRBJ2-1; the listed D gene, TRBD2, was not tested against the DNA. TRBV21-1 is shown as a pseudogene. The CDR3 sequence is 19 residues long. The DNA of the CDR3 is TGTGCCAGCAGCAAAGCCCCCCGGACTAGCGAGCCTCTACGGGATGAGCAGTTCTTC. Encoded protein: CASSKAPRTSEPLRDEQFF.

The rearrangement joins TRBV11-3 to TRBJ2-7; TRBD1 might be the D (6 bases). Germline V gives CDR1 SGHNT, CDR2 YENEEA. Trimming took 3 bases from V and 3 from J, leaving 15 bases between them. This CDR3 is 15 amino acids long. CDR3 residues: CASSLETGRHYEQYF. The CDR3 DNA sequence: TGTGCCAGCAGCTTGGAGACAGGCCGACACTACGAGCAGTACTTC.

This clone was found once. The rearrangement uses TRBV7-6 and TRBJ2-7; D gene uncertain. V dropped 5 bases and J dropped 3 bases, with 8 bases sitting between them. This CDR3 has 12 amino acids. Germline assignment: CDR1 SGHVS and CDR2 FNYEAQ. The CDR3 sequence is CASSPGFYEQYF. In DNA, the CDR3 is TGTGCCAGCAGCCCGGGTTTCTACGAGCAGTACTTC.

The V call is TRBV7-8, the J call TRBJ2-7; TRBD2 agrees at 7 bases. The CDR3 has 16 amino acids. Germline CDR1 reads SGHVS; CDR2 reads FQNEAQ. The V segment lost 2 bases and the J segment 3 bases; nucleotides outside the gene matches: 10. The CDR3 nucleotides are TGTGCCAGCAGCTTACGGGACCCCCGGGAGGTCTACGAGCAGTACTTC. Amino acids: CASSLRDPREVYEQYF.

CDR3 coding DNA: TGCGCCAGCAGCTTGGCCGGGGGGACAGGGGCCGACAATGAGCAGTTCTTC. Amino acid sequence: CASSLAGGTGADNEQFF. This chain joins TRBV5-1 and TRBJ2-1, with 10 nucleotides matching TRBD1. The germline gives CDR1 SGHRS, CDR2 YFSETQ. There are 17 residues in the CDR3. Trimming at V came to 0 bases and at J to 5 bases, leaving 8 bases not matched to a gene.

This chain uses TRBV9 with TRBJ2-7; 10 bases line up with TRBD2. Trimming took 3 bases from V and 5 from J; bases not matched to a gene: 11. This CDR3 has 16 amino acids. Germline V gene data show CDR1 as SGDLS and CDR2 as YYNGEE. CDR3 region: CASSGASGSKVHEQYF. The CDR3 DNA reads TGTGCCAGCAGCGGGGCTAGCGGGAGTAAAGTCCACGAGCAGTACTTC.

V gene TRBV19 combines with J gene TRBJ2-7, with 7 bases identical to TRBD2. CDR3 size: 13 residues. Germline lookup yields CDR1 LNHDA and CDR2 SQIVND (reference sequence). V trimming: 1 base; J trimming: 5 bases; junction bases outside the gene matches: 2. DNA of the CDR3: TGTGCCAGTAGTATAGGCCTAGCGGACGAGCAGTACTTC. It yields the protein CASSIGLADEQYF. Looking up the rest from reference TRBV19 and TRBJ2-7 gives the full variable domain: DGGITQSPKYLFRKEGQNVTLSCEQNLNHDAMYWYRQDPGQGLRLIYYSQIVNDFQKGDIAEGYSVSREKKESFPLTVTSAQKNPTAFYLCASSIGLADEQYFGPGTRLTVT.

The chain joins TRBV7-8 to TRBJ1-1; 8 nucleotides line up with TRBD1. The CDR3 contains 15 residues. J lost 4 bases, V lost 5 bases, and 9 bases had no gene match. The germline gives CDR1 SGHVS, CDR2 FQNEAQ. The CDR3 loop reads CASSKRQGKGTEAFF. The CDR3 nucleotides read TGTGCCAGCAGCAAACGACAGGGGAAGGGCACTGAAGCTTTCTTT.

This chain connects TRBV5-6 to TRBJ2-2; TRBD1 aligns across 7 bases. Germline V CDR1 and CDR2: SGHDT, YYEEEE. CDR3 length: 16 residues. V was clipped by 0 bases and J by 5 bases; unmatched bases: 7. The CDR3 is CASSLEEVRGTGELFF. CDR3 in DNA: TGTGCCAGCAGCTTGGAGGAGGTCAGGGGGACCGGGGAGCTGTTTTTT. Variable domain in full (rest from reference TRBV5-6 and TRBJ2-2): DAGVTQSPTHLIKTRGQQVTLRCSPKSGHDTVSWYQQALGQGPQFIFQYYEEEERQRGNFPDRFSGHQFPNYSSELNVNALLLGDSALYLCASSLEEVRGTGELFFGEGSRLTVL.

The CDR3 protein is CASSLTAQGSYTF. CDR3 DNA: TGTGCCAGCAGTTTAACGGCCCAGGGGAGCTACACCTTC. This chain links TRBV27 with TRBJ1-2; tentatively, D is TRBD1 (6 bases). V lost 2 bases, J lost 9 bases, and 13 bases lay in between. CDR1 and CDR2 (germline): MNHEY, SMNVEV (reference sequence). There are 13 residues in the CDR3.

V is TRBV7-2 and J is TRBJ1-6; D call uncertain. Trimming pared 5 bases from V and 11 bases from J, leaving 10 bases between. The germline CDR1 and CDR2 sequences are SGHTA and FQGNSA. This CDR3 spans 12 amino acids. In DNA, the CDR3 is TGTGCCAGCAGCCCCCAACTCCCACCCCTCCACTTT. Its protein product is CASSPQLPPLHF.

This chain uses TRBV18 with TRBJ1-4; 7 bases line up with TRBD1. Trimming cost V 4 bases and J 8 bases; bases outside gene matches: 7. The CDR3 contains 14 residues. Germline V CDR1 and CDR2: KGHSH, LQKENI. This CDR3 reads CASSRGPDREKLFF. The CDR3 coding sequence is TGTGCCAGCTCACGGGGGCCGGACAGGGAAAAACTGTTTTTT.

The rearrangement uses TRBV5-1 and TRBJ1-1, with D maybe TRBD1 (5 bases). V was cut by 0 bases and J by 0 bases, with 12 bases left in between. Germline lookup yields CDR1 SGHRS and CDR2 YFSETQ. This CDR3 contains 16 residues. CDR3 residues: CASSLAARAMNTEAFF. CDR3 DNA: TGCGCCAGCAGCTTGGCTGCCAGGGCCATGAACACTGAAGCTTTCTTT.

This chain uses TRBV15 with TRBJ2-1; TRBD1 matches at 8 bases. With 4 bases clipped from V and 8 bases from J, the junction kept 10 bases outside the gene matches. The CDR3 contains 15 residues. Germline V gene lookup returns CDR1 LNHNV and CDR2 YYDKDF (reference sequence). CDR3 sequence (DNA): TGTGCCACCAGCAAGCAGGGGGCGGGCATGGATGAGCAGTTCTTC. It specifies CATSKQGAGMDEQFF.